This TCR beta chain is from a study of blood T cell repertoires in COVID-19 (dated by TCRdb to 2019 to 2021). At the level of the whole study: The collaborator samples originated in the United States, Italy and Spain and spanned the acute and convalescent phases of COVID-19. The prospective study material was composed of cDNA or gDNA derived from T cells, B-cell-depleted T cells, or PBMCs. Deeply sampled blood TCRbeta repertoires from subjects exposed to, actively infected with, or recovered from COVID-19 were included in the dataset. The repertoires were made available in a free public database intended to serve as a resource for research on the immune response to SARS-CoV-2. The samples were drawn from the first 160 participants of the ongoing ImmuneRACE study and from 1,254 subjects provided by 6 global collaborators. A de-identified subject ID, COVID-19 status, age in years and sex were almost always included in the sample metadata. Where HLA class I and class II types were available, the types were taken from metadata supplied by the sample provider, not from assay-based typing. The investigation overall reported the following: The amount of clinical and demographic metadata varied by source and participant and was provided uncurated.

Trimming at the junction amounts to 5 bases on V and 4 bases on J, and the germline ends lie 17 bases apart. The CDR3 spans 15 residues, from the cysteine through the phenylalanine. Only CDR3 DNA is held: 45 bases, read in frame from base 1. According to the germline V gene, CDR1 reads SNHLY and CDR2 reads FYNNEI. The immunoSEQ Assay, a bias-controlled multiplex PCR, was used to amplify TCRbeta CDR3 regions from genomic DNA. The study's processing was this. Within the assay, amplification of reference gene primers was used to estimate how many nucleated cells each sample contained. To quantify the absolute abundance of each unique TCRbeta CDR3 rearrangement, sequence reads were collapsed and filtered. For each sample, productive Simpson clonality was calculated as the square root of Simpson's diversity index across productive rearrangements. This immuneACCESS table, as held by TCRdb, lists in-frame sequences with V and J called but not all clones. Of the missing ones, under half trace to an unresolved V gene in checked studies; the others have no known cause. That table is the source of V, J and clone size, and D and trimming were worked out from the DNA. This sample gives 400,000 to 450,000 clones in total; about 92% of them show up just once. About 0.57% of the sample is held by the ten biggest clonotypes.

Notes on this clone: The antigen it binds to is not known. Base quality data are lacking; no much larger clone is found one base away.

In the prospective study, participants were roughly 18 to 90 years old, resided in 24 geographic areas of the United States, and were enrolled through a virtual design. To assign participants to cohorts, the prospective study relied on clinical history that participants themselves reported in a screening survey and a study questionnaire. ImmuneRACE Cohort 3 recovered participants were defined by two consecutive negative NP/OP PCR tests, healthcare professional clearance, or symptom resolution. Mobile phlebotomists in the prospective study collected whole blood, serum and a nasopharyngeal or oropharyngeal swab from every participant. Additional blood draws and questionnaires over an approximately two-month period could optionally be provided by prospective study participants. Prospective study blood samples were shipped either frozen or at room temperature before DNA extraction.

The clonotype was recovered from a man between 18 and 29 years old who had recovered from COVID-19. Sequenced material: PBMCs or T cells enriched from blood (not recorded which). In this chain, TRBV2 is recombined with TRBJ1-1; 6 matching bases give a weak D call of TRBD1. The CDR3 has the sequence CASSLGRGLSTEAFF. The nucleotide sequence reads TGTGCCAGCAGTTTAGGAAGGGGGTTAAGCACTGAAGCTTTCTTT.